The sample holds a few counts of the clone carrying this T cell receptor (beta chain). What it recognizes is unknown. The record originates from a study of T cell responses to AZD1222 COVID-19 vaccine. General study points: In a largely white British group with more females than males, clonal diversity was possibly underestimated.

Profiling relied on immunoSEQ multiplex PCR, and the TCRdb table lists in-frame clones only, not all of them. Of about 93,000 clones in the sample, around 89% were seen once. V lost 1 base and J lost 10, with 19 bases in between. Germline CDR1 GTSNPN, CDR2 SVGIG (reference sequence). The CDR3 totals 14 residues. The TCR was taken from an adult who received the AZD1222 COVID-19 vaccine. Sequencing used peripheral blood, obtained 28 days after the second AZD1222 dose. The chain is built from TRBV30 and TRBJ1-2; D is undetermined. The CDR3, as DNA: TGTGCCTGGAGTGGGTGGCGGCGTCATCCTACCTACACCTTC. It is translated as CAWSGWRRHPTYTF.